This T cell receptor beta chain was identified during a study of shared clonotypes between healthy human individuals. Using immunoSEQ multiplex PCR, the repertoire was profiled, and TCRdb retains in-frame clones only, with some absent. Of 2 million or so clones in the sample, 85% to 95% were seen once. The V gene's germline CDR1 is MNHNY and CDR2 SVGAGI (reference sequence). V lost 10 bases and J lost 6, with 7 bases in between. The CDR3 spans 10 residues. The V gene is TRBV6-6, the J gene TRBJ1-3; no firm D call. The sequence came from a man aged 18 to 29 in good health. Sequenced: naive CD4+ T cells sorted from blood. The subset is: CD45RA+ positively selected. In DNA, the CDR3 is TGTGCCACCCACCTAAACACCATATATTTT. Translated, it gives CATHLNTIYF.